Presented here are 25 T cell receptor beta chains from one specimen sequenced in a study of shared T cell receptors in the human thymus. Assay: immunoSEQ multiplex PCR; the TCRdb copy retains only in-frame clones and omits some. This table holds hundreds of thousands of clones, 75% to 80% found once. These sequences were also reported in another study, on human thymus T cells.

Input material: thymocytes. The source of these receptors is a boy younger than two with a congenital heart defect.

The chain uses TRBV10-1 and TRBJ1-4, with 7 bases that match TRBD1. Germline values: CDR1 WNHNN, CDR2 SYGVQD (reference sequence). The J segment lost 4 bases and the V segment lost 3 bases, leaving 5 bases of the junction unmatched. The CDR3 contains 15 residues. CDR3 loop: CASSEKGAYNEKLFF. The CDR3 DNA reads TGCGCCAGCAGTGAAAAGGGGGCCTATAATGAAAAACTGTTTTTT.

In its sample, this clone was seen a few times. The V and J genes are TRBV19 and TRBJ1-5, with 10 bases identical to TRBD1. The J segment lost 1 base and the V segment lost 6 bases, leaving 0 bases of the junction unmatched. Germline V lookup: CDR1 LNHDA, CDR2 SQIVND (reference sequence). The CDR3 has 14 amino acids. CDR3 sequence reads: CASRDRGSNQPQHF. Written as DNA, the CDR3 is TGTGCCAGTAGGGACAGGGGGAGCAATCAGCCCCAGCATTTT.

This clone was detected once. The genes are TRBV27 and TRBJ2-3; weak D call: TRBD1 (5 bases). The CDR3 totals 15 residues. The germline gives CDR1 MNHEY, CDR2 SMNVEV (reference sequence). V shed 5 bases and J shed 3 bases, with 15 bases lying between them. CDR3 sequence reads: CASSPNAGKTDTQYF. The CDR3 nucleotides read TGTGCCAGCAGTCCAAACGCAGGGAAGACAGATACGCAGTATTTT.

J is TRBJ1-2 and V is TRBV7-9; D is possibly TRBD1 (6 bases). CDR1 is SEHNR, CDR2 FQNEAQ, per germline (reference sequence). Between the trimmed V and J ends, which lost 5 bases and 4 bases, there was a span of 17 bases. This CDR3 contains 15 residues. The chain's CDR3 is CASSRGAGWSYGYTF. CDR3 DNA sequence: TGTGCCAGCAGCCGGGGGGCAGGGTGGTCCTATGGCTACACCTTC.

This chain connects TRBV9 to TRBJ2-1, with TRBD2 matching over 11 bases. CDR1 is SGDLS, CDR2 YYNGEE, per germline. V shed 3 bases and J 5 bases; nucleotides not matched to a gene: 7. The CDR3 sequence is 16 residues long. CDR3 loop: CASSAPGLAADNEQFF. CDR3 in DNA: TGTGCCAGCAGCGCCCCGGGACTAGCGGCCGACAATGAGCAGTTCTTC.

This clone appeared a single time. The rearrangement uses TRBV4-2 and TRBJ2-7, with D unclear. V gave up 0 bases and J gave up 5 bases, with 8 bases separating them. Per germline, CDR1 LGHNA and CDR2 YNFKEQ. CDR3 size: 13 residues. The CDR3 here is CASSQESGHEQYF. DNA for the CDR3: TGTGCCAGCAGCCAAGAGTCAGGCCACGAGCAGTACTTC.

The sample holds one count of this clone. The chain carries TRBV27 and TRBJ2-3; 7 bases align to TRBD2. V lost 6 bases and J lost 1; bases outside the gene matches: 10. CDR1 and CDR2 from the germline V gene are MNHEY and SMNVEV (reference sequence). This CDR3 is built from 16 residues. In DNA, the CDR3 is TGTGCCAGCAGCCCTGGCGGGAGTCGCGGCACAGATACGCAGTATTTT. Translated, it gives CASSPGGSRGTDTQYF.

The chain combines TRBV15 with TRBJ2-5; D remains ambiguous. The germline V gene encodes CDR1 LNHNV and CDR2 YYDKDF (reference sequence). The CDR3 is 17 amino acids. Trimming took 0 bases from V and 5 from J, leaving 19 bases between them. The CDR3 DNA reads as TGTGCCACCAGCAGAGATAACATCCACGACACTCAGGAGACCCAGTACTTC. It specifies CATSRDNIHDTQETQYF.

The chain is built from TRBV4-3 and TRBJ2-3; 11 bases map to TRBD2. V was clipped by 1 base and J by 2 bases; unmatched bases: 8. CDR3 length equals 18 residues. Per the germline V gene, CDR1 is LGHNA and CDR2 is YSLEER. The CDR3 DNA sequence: TGCGCCAGCAGCCAAGTTACGAGGGGACTAGCGGTCACAGATACGCAGTATTTT. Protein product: CASSQVTRGLAVTDTQYF.

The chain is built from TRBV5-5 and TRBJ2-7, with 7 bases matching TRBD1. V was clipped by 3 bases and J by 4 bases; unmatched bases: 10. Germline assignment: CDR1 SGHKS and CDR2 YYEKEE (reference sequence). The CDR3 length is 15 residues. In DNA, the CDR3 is TGTGCCAGCAGCTCCTCCGGGACAGACAATTACGAGCAGTACTTC. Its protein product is CASSSSGTDNYEQYF.

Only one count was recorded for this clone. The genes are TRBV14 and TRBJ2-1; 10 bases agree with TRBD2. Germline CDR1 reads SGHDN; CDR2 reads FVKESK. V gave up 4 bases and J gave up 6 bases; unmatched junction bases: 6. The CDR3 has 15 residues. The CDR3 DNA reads TGTGCCAGCAGCCTTAGCGGGAGGAGCTTCAATGAGCAGTTCTTC. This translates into CASSLSGRSFNEQFF.

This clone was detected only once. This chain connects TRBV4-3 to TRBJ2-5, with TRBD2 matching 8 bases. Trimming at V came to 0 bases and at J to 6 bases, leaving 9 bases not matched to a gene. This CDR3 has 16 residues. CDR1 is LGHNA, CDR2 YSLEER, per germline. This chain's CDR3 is CASSQEGVAGLKTQYF. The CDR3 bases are TGCGCCAGCAGCCAAGAAGGCGTAGCGGGATTGAAGACCCAGTACTTC.

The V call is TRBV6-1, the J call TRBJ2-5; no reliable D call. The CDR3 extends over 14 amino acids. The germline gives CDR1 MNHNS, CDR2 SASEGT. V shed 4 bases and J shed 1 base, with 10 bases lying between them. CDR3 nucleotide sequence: TGTGCCAGCAGTGGGGCCGTAACCCAAGAGACCCAGTACTTC. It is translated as CASSGAVTQETQYF.

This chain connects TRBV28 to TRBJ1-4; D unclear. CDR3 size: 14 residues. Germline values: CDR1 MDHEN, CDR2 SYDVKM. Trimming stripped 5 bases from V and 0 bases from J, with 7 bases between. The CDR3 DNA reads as TGTGCCAGCAGTCGGACTTCAACTAATGAAAAACTGTTTTTT. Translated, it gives CASSRTSTNEKLFF.

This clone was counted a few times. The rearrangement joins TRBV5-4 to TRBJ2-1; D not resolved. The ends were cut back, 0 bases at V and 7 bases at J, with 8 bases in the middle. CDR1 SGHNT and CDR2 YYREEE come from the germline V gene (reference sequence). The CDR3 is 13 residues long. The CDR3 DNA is TGTGCCAGCAGCTTGGTGTTCGGGAATGAGCAGTTCTTC. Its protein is CASSLVFGNEQFF.

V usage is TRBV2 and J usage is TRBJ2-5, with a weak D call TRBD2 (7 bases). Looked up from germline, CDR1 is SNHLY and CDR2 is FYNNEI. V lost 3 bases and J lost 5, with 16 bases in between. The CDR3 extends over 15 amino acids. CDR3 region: CASSDRGGASETQYF. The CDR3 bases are TGTGCCAGCAGTGATCGTGGGGGGGCGTCGGAGACCCAGTACTTC.

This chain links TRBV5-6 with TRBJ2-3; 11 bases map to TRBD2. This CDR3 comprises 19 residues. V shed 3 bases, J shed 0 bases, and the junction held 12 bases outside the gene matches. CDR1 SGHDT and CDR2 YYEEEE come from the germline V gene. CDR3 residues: CASSYRGLAGGNSTDTQYF. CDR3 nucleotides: TGTGCCAGCAGCTACAGAGGGCTAGCGGGAGGAAACAGCACAGATACGCAGTATTTT.

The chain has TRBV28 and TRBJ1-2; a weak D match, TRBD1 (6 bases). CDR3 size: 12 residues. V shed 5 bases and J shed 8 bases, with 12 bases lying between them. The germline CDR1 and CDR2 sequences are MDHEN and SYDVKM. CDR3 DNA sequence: TGTGCCAGCAGTCGGTCAGGGGCGGGCTACACCTTC. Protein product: CASSRSGAGYTF.

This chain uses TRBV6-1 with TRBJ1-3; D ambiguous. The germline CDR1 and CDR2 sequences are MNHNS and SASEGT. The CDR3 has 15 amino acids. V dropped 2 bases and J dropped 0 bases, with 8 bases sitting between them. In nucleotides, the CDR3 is TGTGCCAGCAGTGAACCAGAATCCTCTGGAAACACCATATATTTT. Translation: CASSEPESSGNTIYF.

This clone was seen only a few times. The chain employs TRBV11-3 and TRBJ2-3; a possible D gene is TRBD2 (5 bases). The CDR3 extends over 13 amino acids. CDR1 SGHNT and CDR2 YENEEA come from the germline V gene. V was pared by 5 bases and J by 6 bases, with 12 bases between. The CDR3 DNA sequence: TGTGCCAGCAGCCAGGCGGGCGGGGATACGCAGTATTTT. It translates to CASSQAGGDTQYF.

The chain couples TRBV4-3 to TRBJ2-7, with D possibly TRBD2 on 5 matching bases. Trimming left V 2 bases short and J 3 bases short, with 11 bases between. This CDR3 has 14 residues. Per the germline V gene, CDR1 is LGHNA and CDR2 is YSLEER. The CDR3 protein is CASSQLPEGYEQYF. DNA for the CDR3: TGCGCCAGCAGCCAACTTCCTGAGGGCTACGAGCAGTACTTC.

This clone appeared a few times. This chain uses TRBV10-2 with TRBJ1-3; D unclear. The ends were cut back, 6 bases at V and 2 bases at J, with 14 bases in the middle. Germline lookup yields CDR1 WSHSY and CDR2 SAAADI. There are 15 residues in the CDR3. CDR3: CASRVGRNPGNTIYF. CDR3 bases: TGCGCCAGCAGAGTAGGCAGGAACCCTGGAAACACCATATATTTT.

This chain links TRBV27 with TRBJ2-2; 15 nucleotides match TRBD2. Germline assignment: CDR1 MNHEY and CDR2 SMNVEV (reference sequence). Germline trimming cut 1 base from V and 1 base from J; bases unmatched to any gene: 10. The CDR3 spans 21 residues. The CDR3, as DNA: TGTGCCAGCAGTTTATTCCCCGGGACTAGCGGGAGGACACTGAACACCGGGGAGCTGTTTTTT. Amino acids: CASSLFPGTSGRTLNTGELFF.

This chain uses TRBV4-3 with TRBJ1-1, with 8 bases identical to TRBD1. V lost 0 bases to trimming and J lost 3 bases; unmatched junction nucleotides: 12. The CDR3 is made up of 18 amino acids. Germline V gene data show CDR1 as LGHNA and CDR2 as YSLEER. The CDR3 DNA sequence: TGCGCCAGCAGCCAAGATCAGGGGGACAGGAGGGGGTACACTGAAGCTTTCTTT. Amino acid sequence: CASSQDQGDRRGYTEAFF.

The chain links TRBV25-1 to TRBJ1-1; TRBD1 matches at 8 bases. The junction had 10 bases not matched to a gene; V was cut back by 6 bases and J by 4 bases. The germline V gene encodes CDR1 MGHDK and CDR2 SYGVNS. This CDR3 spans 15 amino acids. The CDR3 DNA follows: TGTGCCAGCAGCACTACAGGGGGACTAAGCACTGAAGCTTTCTTT. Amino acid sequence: CASSTTGGLSTEAFF. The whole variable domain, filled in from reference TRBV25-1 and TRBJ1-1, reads EADIYQTPRYLVIGTGKKITLECSQTMGHDKMYWYQQDPGMELHLIHYSYGVNSTEKGDLSSESTVSRIRTEHFPLTLESARPSHTSQYLCASSTTGGLSTEAFFGQGTRLTVV.